Described below is a single T cell receptor (beta chain) sequence and its context. This sample was included in a study of blood T cell repertoires in COVID-19. The CDR3 has 17 residues. Losses at the gene ends were 2 bases for V and 2 bases for J; bases not matched to a gene: 10. Germline lookup yields CDR1 LGHNA and CDR2 YNFKEQ. Only in-frame clones appear in the TCRdb table, and some are missing; sequencing was by immunoSEQ multiplex PCR. The sample consists of about 280,000 clones, approximately 88% of them appearing once. Sequenced: peripheral blood. V is TRBV4-2 and J is TRBJ2-5; TRBD2 matches at 8 bases. This TCR came from a man aged 18 to 29 with active or convalescent COVID-19. Written as DNA, the CDR3 is TGTGCCAGCAGCCAACCCCAATTAGCGGGGAAACAAGAGACCCAGTACTTC. Its translation is CASSQPQLAGKQETQYF.